This T cell receptor (beta chain) is from a study of control samples from healthy donors and cancer patients. Germline CDR1 and CDR2: MNHEY and SMNVEV (reference sequence). The CDR3 has 15 amino acids. V shed 7 bases, J shed 6 bases, and the junction held 11 bases outside the gene matches. Clones were read by immunoSEQ multiplex PCR, and TCRdb kept only the in-frame ones, dropping some. The sample consists of more than 70,000 clones, approximately 94% of them appearing once. This receptor was taken from a woman between 25 and 40 years old in good health. Material: blood. This chain connects TRBV27 to TRBJ2-3; 9 bases agree with TRBD2. The CDR3 DNA follows: TGTGCCAGCATGAGTGGCGGGGGGGCTCCCGATACGCAGTATTTT. Amino acids: CASMSGGGAPDTQYF.